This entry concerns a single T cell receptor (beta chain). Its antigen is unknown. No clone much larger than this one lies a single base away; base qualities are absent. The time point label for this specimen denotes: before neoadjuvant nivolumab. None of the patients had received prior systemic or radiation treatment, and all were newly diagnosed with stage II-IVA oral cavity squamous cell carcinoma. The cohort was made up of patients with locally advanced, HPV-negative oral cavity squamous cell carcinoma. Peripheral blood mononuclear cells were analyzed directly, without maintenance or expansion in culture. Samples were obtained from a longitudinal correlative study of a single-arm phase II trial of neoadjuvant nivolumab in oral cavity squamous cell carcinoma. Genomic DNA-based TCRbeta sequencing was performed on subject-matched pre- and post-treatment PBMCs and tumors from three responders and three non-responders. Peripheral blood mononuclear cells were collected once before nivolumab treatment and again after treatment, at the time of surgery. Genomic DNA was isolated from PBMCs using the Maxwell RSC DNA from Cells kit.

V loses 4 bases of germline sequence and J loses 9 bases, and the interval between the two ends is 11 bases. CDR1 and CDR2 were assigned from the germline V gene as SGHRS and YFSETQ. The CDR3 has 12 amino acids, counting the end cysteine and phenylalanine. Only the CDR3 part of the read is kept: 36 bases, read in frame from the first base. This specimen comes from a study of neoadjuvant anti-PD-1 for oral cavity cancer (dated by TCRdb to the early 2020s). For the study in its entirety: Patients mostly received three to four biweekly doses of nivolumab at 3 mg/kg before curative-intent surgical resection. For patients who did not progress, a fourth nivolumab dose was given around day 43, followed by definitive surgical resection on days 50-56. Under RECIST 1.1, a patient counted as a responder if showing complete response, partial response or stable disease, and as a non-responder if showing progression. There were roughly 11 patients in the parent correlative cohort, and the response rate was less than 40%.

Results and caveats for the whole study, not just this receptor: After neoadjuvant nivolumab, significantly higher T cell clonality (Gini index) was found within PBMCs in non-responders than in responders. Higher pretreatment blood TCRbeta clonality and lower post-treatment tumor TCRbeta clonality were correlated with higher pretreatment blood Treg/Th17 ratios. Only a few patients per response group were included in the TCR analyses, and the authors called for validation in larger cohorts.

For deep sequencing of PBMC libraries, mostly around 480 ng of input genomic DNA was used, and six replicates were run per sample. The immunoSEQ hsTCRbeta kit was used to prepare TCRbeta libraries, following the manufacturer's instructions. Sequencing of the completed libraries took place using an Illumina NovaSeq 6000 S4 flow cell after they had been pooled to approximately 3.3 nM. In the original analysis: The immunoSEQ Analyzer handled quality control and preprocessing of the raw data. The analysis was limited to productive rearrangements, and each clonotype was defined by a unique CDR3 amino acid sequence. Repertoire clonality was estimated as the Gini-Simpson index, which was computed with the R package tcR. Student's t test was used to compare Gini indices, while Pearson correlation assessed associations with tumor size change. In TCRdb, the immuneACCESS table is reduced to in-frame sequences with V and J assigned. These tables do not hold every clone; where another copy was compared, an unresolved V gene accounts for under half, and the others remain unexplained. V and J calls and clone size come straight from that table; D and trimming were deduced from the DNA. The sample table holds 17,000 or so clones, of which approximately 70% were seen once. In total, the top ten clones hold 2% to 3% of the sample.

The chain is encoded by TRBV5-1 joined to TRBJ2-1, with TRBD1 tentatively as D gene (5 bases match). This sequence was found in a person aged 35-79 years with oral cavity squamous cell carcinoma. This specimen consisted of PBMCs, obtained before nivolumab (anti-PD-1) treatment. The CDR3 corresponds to CASSAQVGEQFF. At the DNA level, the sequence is TGCGCCAGCAGCGCACAGGTGGGTGAGCAGTTCTTC.